This TCR beta chain was sequenced for a study of blood T cells in healthy people across ages. Study-wide points: With age, beta diversity per million T cells declined roughly linearly, significantly by 40.

A J-beta primer mix and a sample-barcoded 5' primer were used in a second PCR of about 7 to 11 cycles. Via MiXCR, TCRdb re-called the 5' RACE reads, giving one row per CDR3 protein. The table includes around 790,000 distinct CDR3 sequences, under 45% detected once. With respect to this clonotype: The antigen is undetermined.

CDR3 size: 15 residues. From germline, CDR1 is MDHEN and CDR2 SYDVKM. The chain employs TRBV28 and TRBJ2-5; D might be TRBD2 (7 bases). Matching the DNA end better, TRBJ2-7 makes the J call doubtful. This TCR came from a man aged 60 to 75 in good health. Specimen: blood. The CDR3 coding sequence is TGTGCCAGCATCTCCTCGGGGGGCCGATACTACGAGCAGTACTTC. Its translation: CASISSGGRYYEQYF.